This T cell receptor (beta chain) stems from a study of Tregs in tolerant kidney transplant recipients. Concerning this clone: In the same sample, other DNA sequences code for this CDR3.

Germline V lookup: CDR1 SGHNT, CDR2 YENEEA. The CDR3 loop spans 14 amino acids. Between the trimmed V and J ends, which lost 1 base and 0 bases, there was a span of 7 bases. Mixed chimerism was transient after nonmyeloablative marrow transplants from related graft donors. The repertoire was sequenced with immunoSEQ multiplex PCR; TCRdb's copy has only in-frame clones and lacks some. The table lists about 81,000 clones, 91% of them singletons, with roughly 1.4% in the top ten. Sequenced here: CD4+ T cells from blood (PBMCs), sampled 24 months after the transplant. The genes are TRBV11-3 and TRBJ2-7; D remains ambiguous. This clonotype was sampled from a human patient who received a combined kidney and bone marrow transplant. Some T cells may be supplied by the graft donor. The CDR3 bases are TGTGCCAGCAGCTTAGGATTGAGCTCCTACGAGCAGTACTTC. This translates into CASSLGLSSYEQYF.